The TCR beta chain under discussion was sequenced for a study of T cell responses to AZD1222 COVID-19 vaccine. Assay used: immunoSEQ multiplex PCR; TCRdb lists only in-frame clones, some missing. This table holds 130,000 or so clones, 70% to 90% found once. Study-wide points: Donors were chiefly white British, with a greater number of females, and clonal diversity was perhaps underestimated. Rises in breadth and depth of Spike-specific TCRs came after two AZD1222 doses.

V was clipped by 5 bases and J by 10 bases, with 9 bases between them. The length of the CDR3 is 12 residues. Per germline, CDR1 SEHNR and CDR2 FQNEAQ (reference sequence). On this clone itself: Its antigen is not identified.

The chain is built from TRBV7-9 and TRBJ1-6; D call uncertain. Sequenced here: peripheral blood, sampled on day 0 of AZD1222 vaccination. The clonotype originates from an adult in good health. The DNA for the CDR3 is TGTGCCAGCAGCACAGAAAAATCACCCCTCCACTTT. Its translation: CASSTEKSPLHF.